These 28 T cell receptor beta chains share one sample of origin, sequenced in a study of T cells in Graves' hyperthyroidism and ophthalmopathy. RNA transcripts served as the template for amplifying TCR beta CDR3 regions. A first-round RT-PCR of the TCR CDR3 used the HTBI primer set. Via MiXCR, TCRdb re-called the multiplex PCR reads, giving one row per CDR3 protein. This sample has 500,000 to 600,000 distinct CDR3 sequences, with around 20% found just once. Sequenced: blood. Receptor source: a man aged 35-49 years with Graves' ophthalmopathy.

The V gene is TRBV13, the J gene TRBJ2-7; D possibly corresponds to TRBD1 (6 bases). This CDR3 region has 12 residues. Trimming took off 1 base at V and 6 bases at J, with 7 bases between the two ends. Germline CDR1 reads PRHDT; CDR2 reads FYEKMQ (reference sequence). The CDR3 DNA reads TGTGCCAGCAGCTTAGACAGGGTCGAGCAGTACTTC. It codes for CASSLDRVEQYF.

This sequence joins TRBV18 and TRBJ2-7; TRBD2 aligns across 11 bases. This CDR3 region has 16 residues. V lost 3 bases and J lost 1; bases outside the gene matches: 5. Looked up from germline, CDR1 is KGHSH and CDR2 is LQKENI. The CDR3 DNA sequence: TGTGCCAGCTCACCCAGGGGGACTAGCGGATCCTACGAGCAGTACTTC. It is translated as CASSPRGTSGSYEQYF.

The chain links TRBV19 to TRBJ1-1; D remains unclear. Germline V lookup: CDR1 LNHDA, CDR2 SQIVND (reference sequence). CDR3 length equals 13 residues. V was shortened by 4 bases and J by 0 bases, with 6 bases between the two germline ends. Here the CDR3 reads CASSNQVNTEAFF. The CDR3 bases are TGTGCCAGTAGTAATCAGGTGAACACTGAAGCTTTCTTT.

The chain couples TRBV20-1 to TRBJ1-2, with a weak D call TRBD1 (6 bases). The CDR3 has 16 residues. Germline V lookup: CDR1 DFQATT, CDR2 SNEGSKA (reference sequence). Trimming took off 3 bases at V and 4 bases at J, with 21 bases between the two ends. DNA for the CDR3: TGCAGTGCTAGCCCCTCAAGGAAGAACAGGGTCTATGGCTACACCTTC. It specifies CSASPSRKNRVYGYTF.

This clonotype was seen at least ten times. This rearrangement joins TRBV28 to TRBJ2-7; D is uncertain. The V end lost 1 base, the J end lost 3 bases, and 4 bases lay between the germline ends. CDR1 and CDR2 (germline): MDHEN, SYDVKM. The CDR3 totals 12 residues. CDR3 residues: CASSLFNYEQYF. The CDR3, as DNA: TGTGCCAGCAGTTTATTTAACTACGAGCAGTACTTC.

This clonotype appeared many times. J is TRBJ2-7 and V is TRBV4-1; a weak D match, TRBD2 (5 bases). Trimming removed 4 bases at V and 5 bases at J, with 15 bases between. Per germline, CDR1 MGHRA and CDR2 YSYEKL. The CDR3 has 14 residues. CDR3 nucleotide sequence: TGCGCCAGCAGCCGTAGCAGCGGTCGGAACGAGCAGTACTTC. This sequence encodes CASSRSSGRNEQYF.

This clonotype has a count of ten or more. The chain employs TRBV27 and TRBJ1-5; perhaps TRBD1 as D (5 bases). Germline V lookup: CDR1 MNHEY, CDR2 SMNVEV (reference sequence). Trimming removed 5 bases at V and 6 bases at J, with 17 bases between. The CDR3 spans 15 residues. The CDR3 bases are TGTGCCAGCAGTGGGGGGAGCCAGGGTCGTCAGCCCCAGCATTTT. This encodes CASSGGSQGRQPQHF.

This clonotype was seen many times. The V call is TRBV7-8, the J call TRBJ2-7, with D possibly matching TRBD1 (6 bases). With 4 bases removed from V and 0 bases from J, the gap between germline ends came to 13 bases. Germline assignment: CDR1 SGHVS and CDR2 FQNEAQ. This CDR3 spans 15 amino acids. CDR3 bases: TGTGCCAGCAGCTCAACAGGGCATTTCTCCTACGAGCAGTACTTC. Amino acids: CASSSTGHFSYEQYF.

The V and J genes are TRBV7-9 and TRBJ2-1; 7 bases agree with TRBD1. This CDR3 has 15 residues. Germline V gives CDR1 SEHNR, CDR2 FQNEAQ (reference sequence). The trim removed 3 bases at V and 3 bases at J, leaving 5 bases unmatched. CDR3 nucleotides: TGTGCCAGCAGCTTTACCGGGACAGACTACAATGAGCAGTTCTTC. This encodes CASSFTGTDYNEQFF.

Many counts were recorded for this clonotype. The chain links TRBV7-2 to TRBJ2-2, with no clear D. V was shortened by 2 bases and J by 4 bases, with 14 bases between the two germline ends. CDR3 length equals 16 residues. Germline V gene lookup returns CDR1 SGHTA and CDR2 FQGNSA. This CDR3 reads CASSLFSYRGTGELFF. CDR3 DNA: TGTGCCAGCAGCTTATTCAGCTACCGTGGCACCGGGGAGCTGTTTTTT.

This clonotype appeared a few times. One end of the junction fails to match germline, which may point to a read error. The J gene is TRBJ2-3, the V gene TRBV7-7, with D possibly matching TRBD1 (6 bases). This CDR3 has 14 residues. CDR1 and CDR2 from the germline V gene are SSHAT and FNYEAQ (reference sequence). CDR3 DNA: TGTGCTAGCAGCTTGAGTCCTCAGGGGGATACGCAGTATTTT. Amino acids: CASSLSPQGDTQYF.

Only a few counts were recorded for this clonotype. This chain joins TRBV20-1 and TRBJ2-5; TRBD1 might be the D (5 bases). Germline lookup yields CDR1 DFQATT and CDR2 SNEGSKA (reference sequence). V was shortened by 1 base and J by 5 bases, with 17 bases between the two germline ends. This CDR3 contains 15 residues. The CDR3 bases are TGCAGTGCTAGAGTTACAGGACAAACGGCGGAGACCCAGTACTTC. Amino acids: CSARVTGQTAETQYF.

This rearrangement joins TRBV10-2 to TRBJ2-1; 14 positions agree with TRBD2. Germline CDR1 and CDR2: WSHSY and SAAADI. After removal of 2 bases from V and 5 bases from J, the junction contained 8 bases not matched to a gene. This CDR3 comprises 18 residues. CDR3 in amino acids: CASSENRGTSGSDNEQFF. CDR3 coding DNA: TGCGCCAGCAGTGAGAATAGGGGGACTAGCGGGAGTGACAATGAGCAGTTCTTC.

This clonotype was counted ten times or more. The V call is TRBV11-2, the J call TRBJ1-1; D perhaps matches TRBD1 (6 bases). Per the germline V gene, CDR1 is SGHAT and CDR2 is FQNNGV. The CDR3 runs to 13 residues. V lost 5 bases to trimming and J lost 12 bases, with 19 bases between them. CDR3 sequence reads: CASSTSGQRASFF. The CDR3, as DNA: TGTGCCAGCAGCACAAGCGGACAGCGAGCATCTTTCTTT.

This clonotype was observed at least ten times. The V gene is TRBV20-1, the J gene TRBJ1-2, with no clear D. CDR1 is DFQATT, CDR2 SNEGSKA, per germline (reference sequence). There are 12 residues in the CDR3. V lost 5 bases and J 6 bases, leaving 13 bases between the germline ends. CDR3 nucleotides: TGCAGTGCTCCGCGAGGTGGTCATGGCTACACCTTC. Encoded protein: CSAPRGGHGYTF.

This clonotype showed up many times. J is TRBJ2-5 and V is TRBV3-1, with a possible D match to TRBD2 (5 bases). The CDR3 is 13 amino acids. CDR1 is LGHDT and CDR2 is YNNKEL in the germline V gene (reference sequence). Trimming removed 4 bases from V and 4 bases from J, with 10 bases in between. CDR3 in DNA: TGTGCCAGCAGCCTAGGAGAGGGAGAGACCCAGTACTTC. Its protein product is CASSLGEGETQYF.

This clonotype was detected only a few times. The chain links TRBV28 to TRBJ1-1, with 10 bases identical to TRBD1. The V and J ends lost 7 bases and 11 bases, in that order; junction bases with no gene match: 10. Germline V gene lookup returns CDR1 MDHEN and CDR2 SYDVKM. This CDR3 has 13 amino acids. The CDR3 spells CASNPTGGNDAFF. In nucleotides, the CDR3 is TGTGCCAGCAATCCGACAGGGGGCAATGACGCTTTCTTT.

This clonotype has only a few counts. The chain couples TRBV6-1 to TRBJ2-7, with 14 positions matching TRBD2. The V segment lost 6 bases and the J segment 4 bases; nucleotides outside the gene matches: 8. The CDR3 has 16 amino acids. The germline V gene encodes CDR1 MNHNS and CDR2 SASEGT. The CDR3 is CASRPGTSGRRYEQYF. The DNA for the CDR3 is TGTGCCAGCAGACCCGGGACTAGCGGGAGACGATACGAGCAGTACTTC.

V and J are TRBV6-1 and TRBJ1-1, with D perhaps TRBD1 (5 bases). Germline CDR1 MNHNS, CDR2 SASEGT. CDR3 length: 14 amino acids. Trimming cost V 4 bases and J 4 bases, with 13 bases left between them. Here the CDR3 reads CASSVQGLSTEAFF. CDR3 DNA: TGTGCCAGCAGTGTTCAGGGCTTAAGCACTGAAGCTTTCTTT.

This sequence joins TRBV19 and TRBJ2-1, with 14 positions matching TRBD2. The CDR3 totals 16 residues. V was clipped by 6 bases and J by 7 bases; unmatched bases: 8. Germline loops: CDR1 LNHDA, CDR2 SQIVND (reference sequence). The CDR3 region has the DNA TGTGCCAGTAGAAGACTAGCGGGAGGGAGTGGGAATGAGCAGTTCTTC. Residues: CASRRLAGGSGNEQFF.

The chain is built from TRBV29-1 and TRBJ1-1, with D unclear. V was shortened by 6 bases and J by 6 bases, with 17 bases between the two germline ends. The CDR3 consists of 13 residues. CDR1 is SQVTM, CDR2 ANQGSEA, per germline. CDR3 region: CSVDREFSPEAFF. The CDR3, as DNA: TGCAGCGTCGACCGGGAGTTTAGTCCTGAAGCTTTCTTT.

In this sample, this clonotype turned up many times. The rearrangement uses TRBV18 and TRBJ1-5; 8 bases align to TRBD1. Germline-derived CDR1 and CDR2 are KGHSH and LQKENI. With V trimmed by 3 bases and J by 4 bases, 5 bases remained unmatched. The CDR3 is made up of 15 amino acids. The chain's CDR3 is CASSPTGVQNQPQHF. The CDR3, as DNA: TGTGCCAGCTCACCGACAGGGGTCCAGAATCAGCCCCAGCATTTT.

Ten or more counts support this clonotype. This chain uses TRBV11-2 with TRBJ2-1; 7 nucleotides line up with TRBD1. CDR1 is SGHAT, CDR2 FQNNGV, per germline. The CDR3 runs 13 residues. V shed 4 bases, J shed 4 bases, and the junction held 1 base outside the gene matches. CDR3 in DNA: TGTGCCAGCAGCTCGGGACAGTACAATGAGCAGTTCTTC. Residues: CASSSGQYNEQFF.

V and J are TRBV7-9 and TRBJ2-3; D is unresolved. This CDR3 has 12 amino acids. Per the germline V gene, CDR1 is SEHNR and CDR2 is FQNEAQ (reference sequence). V lost 7 bases, J lost 4 bases, and 9 bases lay in between. The CDR3 nucleotides read TGTGCCAGCATCGGCCTTGCAGATACGCAGTATTTT. It codes for CASIGLADTQYF.

This clonotype was seen a handful of times. This chain uses TRBV19 with TRBJ2-7; the match to TRBD2 covers 11 bases. With 5 bases clipped from V and 3 bases from J, the junction kept 6 bases outside the gene matches. Germline V gives CDR1 LNHDA, CDR2 SQIVND (reference sequence). The CDR3 covers 15 residues. The CDR3 sequence: CASSGMTSGNYEQYF. CDR3 coding DNA: TGTGCCAGTAGTGGGATGACTAGCGGGAACTACGAGCAGTACTTC.

The chain joins TRBV29-1 to TRBJ2-7; 7 bases map to TRBD2. Per the germline V gene, CDR1 is SQVTM and CDR2 is ANQGSEA. V was pared by 6 bases and J by 3 bases, with 11 bases of the junction left unmatched. The CDR3 length is 14 residues. CDR3 coding DNA: TGCAGCGTCCTACAGGAGACTAGCCTCTACGAGCAGTACTTC. This encodes CSVLQETSLYEQYF.

This clonotype was seen repeatedly, ten times or more. The chain joins TRBV20-1 to TRBJ2-1; TRBD1 aligns across 9 bases. The CDR3 covers 14 residues. V shed 4 bases and J 8 bases; nucleotides not matched to a gene: 9. Germline V gene lookup returns CDR1 DFQATT and CDR2 SNEGSKA (reference sequence). The CDR3 coding sequence is TGCAGTGCTACTCCCGGGACAGGGTCCTATGAGCAGTTCTTC. Translated: CSATPGTGSYEQFF.

This clonotype showed up many times. CDR3 protein: CASSSPYRAGEQYF. The CDR3, as DNA: TGTGCCAGCAGTTCGCCCTACAGGGCTGGCGAGCAGTACTTC. The gene calls are TRBV6-1 and TRBJ2-7; D is possibly TRBD1 (6 bases). This CDR3 has 14 amino acids. The V gene's germline CDR1 is MNHNS and CDR2 SASEGT. Trimming pared 5 bases from V and 6 bases from J, leaving 17 bases between.